The 26 T cell receptor beta chains below come from one sample, sequenced in a study of blood T cells in healthy people across ages (dated by TCRdb to between 2014 and 2017). Library creation used 5' RACE. For sequencing, an Illumina HiSeq 2500 was employed. A second about 7 to 11 cycle PCR used a sample-barcoded 5' primer and a J-beta primer mix. The public sequencing data were trimmed at Q25 with fastp and processed into clonotypes with MiXCR by TCRdb, which kept only in-frame beta chains. Identical CDR3 proteins give one entry, which carries the most common genes and DNA. The sample table holds 700,000 to 1,000,000 distinct CDR3 sequences, of which under 45% were seen once. Of the sample, 15% to 25% is held by the ten largest clones. The sample comprised blood. Source of these receptors: a man between 60 and 75 years old in good health.

CDR3 nucleotides: TGTGCCAGCAGTGAGGGACTAGCGGGGGAGGCCTACGAGCAGTACTTC. This gives the protein CASSEGLAGEAYEQYF. The V and J genes are TRBV9 and TRBJ2-7; 14 positions match TRBD2. Per the germline V gene, CDR1 is SGDLS and CDR2 is YYNGEE. The CDR3 contains 16 residues. V was pared by 5 bases and J by 2 bases, with 6 bases of the junction left unmatched.

The chain joins TRBV7-8 to TRBJ1-2; D is possibly TRBD1 (5 bases). Germline CDR1 and CDR2: SGHVS and FQNEAQ. With 4 bases removed from V and 5 bases from J, the gap between germline ends came to 20 bases. The CDR3 totals 16 residues. The CDR3 loop is CASSSRSGGLGYGYTF. The DNA for the CDR3 is TGTGCCAGCAGCTCCCGATCGGGGGGTTTAGGGTATGGCTACACCTTC. Full variable domain (rest looked up from reference TRBV7-8 and TRBJ1-2): GAGVSQSPRYKVAKRGQDVALRCDPISGHVSLFWYQQALGQGPEFLTYFQNEAQLDKSGLPSDRFFAERPEGSVSTLKIQRTQQEDSAVYLCASSSRSGGLGYGYTFGSGTRLTVV.

This clonotype was counted a few times. The V and J genes are TRBV5-5 and TRBJ1-4; D not resolved. The CDR3 covers 16 residues. Deletions cut 5 bases from V and 0 bases from J, with 14 bases between. Germline V gene sequence: CDR1 SGHKS, CDR2 YYEKEE (reference sequence). CDR3 DNA: TGTGCCAGCAGTATGGGCAGCACAGCAACTAATGAAAAACTGTTTTTT. Protein: CASSMGSTATNEKLFF.

The rearrangement joins TRBV20-1 to TRBJ2-5; no firm D call. The CDR3 length is 16 residues. The V and J ends lost 0 bases and 0 bases respectively, with 14 bases between them. Germline V gene data show CDR1 as DFQATT and CDR2 as SNEGSKA (reference sequence). The CDR3 is CSARDTRTLYQETQYF. In nucleotides, the CDR3 is TGCAGTGCTAGAGATACGAGGACCCTGTACCAAGAGACCCAGTACTTC.

A few counts support this clonotype. The chain recombines TRBV20-1 with TRBJ2-7; D not certain. The V and J ends lost 4 bases and 1 base respectively, with 11 bases between them. The CDR3 loop spans 13 amino acids. The germline V gene has CDR1 DFQATT and CDR2 SNEGSKA (reference sequence). The CDR3 here is CSANAEGSYEQYF. CDR3 nucleotide sequence: TGCAGTGCTAACGCAGAAGGGTCCTACGAGCAGTACTTC.

This chain connects TRBV5-6 to TRBJ2-4; D remains unclear. Near its end, the DNA agrees better with TRBJ2-7, so the J call may be wrong. Germline V gives CDR1 SGHDT, CDR2 YYEEEE. This CDR3 is 13 amino acids long. As DNA, the CDR3 is TGTGCCAGCAGCGACTGGTATAGAAGCGAGCAGTACTTC. This gives the protein CASSDWYRSEQYF.

The V and J genes are TRBV6-4 and TRBJ2-1; possibly TRBD2 for D (5 bases). The CDR3 runs to 15 residues. Germline V gene data show CDR1 as MRHNA and CDR2 as SNTAGT. Trimming removed 0 bases from V and 3 bases from J, with 9 bases in between. CDR3 DNA: TGTGCCAGCAGTGACTCAGAGGGCGACTACAATGAGCAGTTCTTC. This gives the protein CASSDSEGDYNEQFF.

The V call is TRBV12-5, the J call TRBJ2-3; 8 bases are shared with TRBD2. The CDR3 covers 19 residues. After removal of 2 bases from V and 0 bases from J, the junction contained 13 bases not matched to a gene. CDR1 and CDR2 from the germline V gene are LGHNT and FRNRAP. The CDR3 bases are TGTGCTAGTGGTTTGCCCCACTTTAGCGGGGTAGAGAGCACAGATACGCAGTATTTT. It encodes CASGLPHFSGVESTDTQYF.

This clonotype has only a few counts. The chain uses TRBV6-2 or TRBV6-3 and TRBJ2-7, with TRBD2 identical over 10 bases. CDR3 length: 16 amino acids. CDR1 is MNHEY, CDR2 SVGEGT, per germline. The V segment lost 0 bases and the J segment 4 bases; nucleotides outside the gene matches: 6. CDR3 sequence (DNA): TGTGCCAGCAGTTACTCGGAGCGGGGGGGACCTTACGAGCAGTACTTC. Protein: CASSYSERGGPYEQYF.

J is TRBJ2-2 and V is TRBV12-3 or TRBV12-4; no definite D call. The CDR3 consists of 16 residues. V was trimmed by 1 base and J by 1 base, leaving 10 bases between them. The DNA for the CDR3 is TGTGCCAGCAGTTTAGAGGCACCTCGGAACACCGGGGAGCTGTTTTTT. This sequence encodes CASSLEAPRNTGELFF.

The chain recombines TRBV5-6 with TRBJ2-1; D remains unclear. The CDR3 runs 13 residues. Trimming stripped 3 bases from V and 6 bases from J, with 10 bases between. CDR1 is SGHDT, CDR2 YYEEEE, per germline. In nucleotides, the CDR3 is TGTGCCAGCAGCTCTCCCGTTTTCAATGAGCAGTTCTTC. It translates to CASSSPVFNEQFF.

Concerning this clonotype: A junction end diverges from the germline sequence, so it may reflect a read error. The CDR3 loop reads CASSPGQTNSPPHF. Written as DNA, the CDR3 is TGCGCCAGCAGCCCGGGACAGACAAATTCACCCCCCCACTTT. V gene TRBV5-1 combines with J gene TRBJ1-6; 7 bases match TRBD1. Looked up from germline, CDR1 is SGHRS and CDR2 is YFSETQ. The CDR3 extends over 14 amino acids. Full variable domain (outside the CDR3, taken from reference TRBV5-1 and TRBJ1-6): KAGVTQTPRYLIKTRGQQVTLSCSPISGHRSVSWYQQTPGQGLQFLFEYFSETQRNKGNFPGRFSGRQFSNSRSEMNVSTLELGDSALYLCASSPGQTNSPPHFGNGTRLTVT.

The CDR3 DNA reads as TGTGCCAGCAGTTACGGGACGGTAAACGAGCAGTACTTC. This sequence encodes CASSYGTVNEQYF. The chain combines TRBV6-5 with TRBJ2-7, with D perhaps TRBD1 or TRBD2 (5 bases each). Trimming removed 2 bases at V and 5 bases at J, with 10 bases between. This CDR3 has 13 residues. Germline lookup yields CDR1 MNHEY and CDR2 SVGAGI.

This clonotype has more than one count but fewer than ten. V usage is TRBV18 and J usage is TRBJ2-7; 8 positions agree with TRBD1. The length of the CDR3 is 13 residues. Germline CDR1 KGHSH, CDR2 LQKENI. V trimming: 10 bases; J trimming: 0 bases; junction bases outside the gene matches: 5. The CDR3 bases are TGTGCCACCCGGGACAGGTACTCCTACGAGCAGTACTTC. As protein: CATRDRYSYEQYF.

Of note for this clonotype: With a much larger clone just one base away, this may be a read error. This chain joins TRBV7-2 and TRBJ2-7; TRBD1 is a possible D gene (6 bases). This CDR3 has 14 amino acids. V was pared by 4 bases and J by 5 bases, with 15 bases between. Germline V gene data show CDR1 as SGHTA and CDR2 as FQGNSA. CDR3 sequence: CASSYREIVDEQYF. DNA of the CDR3: TGTGCCAGCAGCTACAGGGAGATAGTCGACGAGCAGTACTTC.

This chain joins TRBV7-2 and TRBJ2-3, with D unclear. The CDR3 extends over 11 amino acids. Trimming removed 8 bases at V and 6 bases at J, with 9 bases between. From germline, CDR1 is SGHTA and CDR2 FQGNSA. The CDR3 sequence is CASHPGDTQYF. For the CDR3, the DNA is TGTGCCAGCCACCCTGGGGATACGCAGTATTTT.

The chain joins TRBV29-1 to TRBJ2-7; either TRBD1 or TRBD2 may fit D (5 bases each). Germline V gene sequence: CDR1 SQVTM, CDR2 ANQGSEA. Trimming pared 4 bases from V and 0 bases from J, leaving 13 bases between. The CDR3 covers 14 residues. The CDR3 nucleotides read TGCAGCGTTGCTTTGGGGACGAGCTCCTACGAGCAGTACTTC. As protein: CSVALGTSSYEQYF.

This chain uses TRBV4-3 with TRBJ1-2; 10 positions agree with TRBD1. From germline, CDR1 is LGHNA and CDR2 YSLEER. This CDR3 has 16 amino acids. The J segment lost 8 bases and the V segment lost 0 bases, leaving 9 bases of the junction unmatched. CDR3 residues: CASSQDWGQGFYGYTF. The CDR3 nucleotides are TGCGCCAGCAGCCAAGATTGGGGACAGGGGTTCTACGGCTACACCTTC.

The CDR3 is CASSMTGKNQPQHF. The DNA of the CDR3 is TGTGCCAGTAGTATGACTGGGAAAAATCAGCCCCAGCATTTT. The chain couples TRBV19 to TRBJ1-5; D is unresolved. Looked up from germline, CDR1 is LNHDA and CDR2 is SQIVND (reference sequence). The CDR3 is 14 residues long. V shed 3 bases and J shed 4 bases, with 10 bases lying between them.

The chain uses TRBV6-2 or TRBV6-3 and TRBJ1-5, with a tentative D call TRBD1 (5 bases). The CDR3 is 14 amino acids. Germline assignment: CDR1 MNHEY and CDR2 SVGEGT. V was trimmed by 4 bases and J by 5 bases, leaving 12 bases between them. This chain's CDR3 is CASSSNLGDQPQHF. The CDR3 coding sequence is TGTGCCAGCAGTTCCAACTTGGGGGATCAGCCCCAGCATTTT.

This sequence joins TRBV14 and TRBJ2-1; either TRBD1 or TRBD2 may fit D (5 bases each). The V and J ends lost 2 bases and 6 bases respectively, with 14 bases between them. The germline V gene has CDR1 SGHDN and CDR2 FVKESK. The CDR3 covers 15 residues. The chain's CDR3 is CASSQFGAPANEQFF. The CDR3 region has the DNA TGTGCCAGCAGCCAATTCGGGGCCCCGGCCAATGAGCAGTTCTTC.

The chain joins TRBV7-2 to TRBJ2-3; 7 bases map to TRBD2. The V gene end was trimmed by 0 bases and the J gene end by 3 bases; junction bases not matched to a gene: 3. This CDR3 has 15 residues. The V gene's germline CDR1 is SGHTA and CDR2 FQGNSA. Here the CDR3 reads CASSLAAGDTDTQYF. DNA of the CDR3: TGTGCCAGCAGCTTAGCGGCGGGGGATACAGATACGCAGTATTTT.

This clonotype was seen more than once but under ten times. The chain recombines TRBV27 with TRBJ2-7; 9 bases are shared with TRBD2. Germline loops: CDR1 MNHEY, CDR2 SMNVEV (reference sequence). The CDR3 consists of 15 residues. Trimming took 1 base from V and 7 from J; bases not matched to a gene: 8. The CDR3 nucleotides are TGTGCCAGCAGTTTATTAGCGGGGGCTTTTGGGGAGCAGTACTTC. Amino acids: CASSLLAGAFGEQYF.

The chain recombines TRBV27 with TRBJ1-1; no clear D. The germline CDR1 and CDR2 sequences are MNHEY and SMNVEV (reference sequence). V lost 2 bases to trimming and J lost 0 bases, with 7 bases between them. CDR3 length: 14 residues. Written as DNA, the CDR3 is TGTGCCAGCAGTTTAGATGTGCTGAACACTGAAGCTTTCTTT. Encoded protein: CASSLDVLNTEAFF.

Details on this clonotype: At one end, the junction sequence differs from germline, possibly due to a read error. The chain recombines TRBV20-1 with TRBJ2-5; possibly TRBD2 for D (5 bases). CDR1 is DFQATT, CDR2 SNEGSKA, per germline (reference sequence). CDR3 length equals 15 residues. CDR3 loop: CGARGEQIRGETQYF. CDR3 DNA sequence: TGTGGTGCTAGAGGAGAACAGATCCGGGGAGAGACCCAGTACTTC.

The chain is built from TRBV20-1 and TRBJ2-3, with TRBD2 matching over 9 bases. The J segment lost 5 bases and the V segment lost 1 base, leaving 4 bases of the junction unmatched. The length of the CDR3 is 14 residues. Germline V CDR1 and CDR2: DFQATT, SNEGSKA (reference sequence). CDR3 protein: CSARGGGALDTQYF. CDR3 in DNA: TGCAGTGCTAGAGGCGGGGGGGCCCTAGATACGCAGTATTTT.